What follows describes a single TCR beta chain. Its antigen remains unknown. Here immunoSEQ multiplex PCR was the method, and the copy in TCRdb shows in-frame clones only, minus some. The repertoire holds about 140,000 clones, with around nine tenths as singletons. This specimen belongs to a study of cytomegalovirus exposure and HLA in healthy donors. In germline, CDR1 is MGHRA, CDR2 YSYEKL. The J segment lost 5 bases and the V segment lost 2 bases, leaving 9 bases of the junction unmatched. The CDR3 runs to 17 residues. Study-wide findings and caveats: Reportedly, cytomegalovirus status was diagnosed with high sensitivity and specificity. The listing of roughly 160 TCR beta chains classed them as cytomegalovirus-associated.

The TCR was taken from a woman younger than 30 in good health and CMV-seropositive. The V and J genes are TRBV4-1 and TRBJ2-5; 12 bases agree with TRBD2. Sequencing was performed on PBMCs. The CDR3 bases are TGCGCCAGCAGCCAACAGCTAGCGGGGGGGCGACGGGAGACCCAGTACTTC. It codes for CASSQQLAGGRRETQYF.